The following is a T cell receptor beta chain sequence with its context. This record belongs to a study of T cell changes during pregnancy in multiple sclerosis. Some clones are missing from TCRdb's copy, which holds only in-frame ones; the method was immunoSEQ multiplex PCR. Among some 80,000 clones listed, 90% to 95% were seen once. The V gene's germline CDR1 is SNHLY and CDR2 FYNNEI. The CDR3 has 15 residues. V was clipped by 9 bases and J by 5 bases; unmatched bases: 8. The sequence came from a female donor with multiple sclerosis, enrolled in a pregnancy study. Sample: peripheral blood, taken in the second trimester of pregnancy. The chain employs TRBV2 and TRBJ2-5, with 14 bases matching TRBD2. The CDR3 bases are TGTGCCAGTTCGGGACTAGCGGGAGTCGGGGAGACCCAGTACTTC. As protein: CASSGLAGVGETQYF.